These 8 T cell receptor beta chains originate from one sample sequenced in a study of T cells in localized non-small cell lung cancer. The protocol was immunoSEQ multiplex PCR, while the TCRdb copy is restricted to in-frame clones and leaves out a portion. The sample holds roughly 33,000 clones, 90% seen once. Sequencing used peripheral blood, obtained before any cancer treatment. All receptors come from a man aged 40 to 75 with stage I lung adenocarcinoma.

The CDR3: CASSFRQNTEAFF. The CDR3 nucleotides are TGTGCCAGCAGCTTCCGACAGAACACTGAAGCTTTCTTT. The chain has TRBV27 and TRBJ1-1; unclear D gene. Germline CDR1 is MNHEY and CDR2 is SMNVEV (reference sequence). CDR3 length: 13 amino acids. With 6 bases removed from V and 1 base from J, the gap between germline ends came to 9 bases.

The chain is built from TRBV7-2 and TRBJ1-2; possibly TRBD1 for D (6 bases). Germline V lookup: CDR1 SGHTA, CDR2 FQGNSA. V shed 3 bases and J shed 0 bases, with 17 bases lying between them. The CDR3 has 17 amino acids. CDR3 region: CASSFHSTGASNYGYTF. In DNA, the CDR3 is TGTGCCAGCAGCTTCCATTCGACAGGCGCCTCTAACTATGGCTACACCTTC.

This chain links TRBV4-1 with TRBJ1-1; TRBD1 is a possible D gene (5 bases). CDR3 length equals 13 residues. V lost 9 bases to trimming and J lost 5 bases, with 16 bases between them. CDR1 is MGHRA and CDR2 is YSYEKL in the germline V gene. The DNA for the CDR3 is TGCGCCAGGAGAAGGGGCGTAAATACTGAAGCTTTCTTT. It codes for CARRRGVNTEAFF.

The chain links TRBV10-2 to TRBJ2-3; D is perhaps TRBD2 (6 bases). The CDR3 spans 14 residues. Germline loops: CDR1 WSHSY, CDR2 SAAADI. Deletions cut 6 bases from V and 1 base from J, with 11 bases between. The CDR3 region is CASRGGLGTDTQYF. Written as DNA, the CDR3 is TGCGCCAGCAGGGGGGGACTTGGCACAGATACGCAGTATTTT.

The V and J genes are TRBV6-6 and TRBJ1-2; D is perhaps TRBD1 (5 bases). The germline V gene encodes CDR1 MNHNY and CDR2 SVGAGI (reference sequence). The CDR3 extends over 12 amino acids. The germline V and J ends were trimmed by 2 bases and 8 bases, with 9 bases remaining between them. The CDR3 loop is CASSYKGEGYTF. The CDR3 DNA reads TGTGCCAGCAGTTACAAAGGGGAGGGCTACACCTTC.

The chain employs TRBV9 and TRBJ1-1; D ambiguous. CDR3 size: 14 residues. Trimming removed 4 bases from V and 1 base from J, with 11 bases in between. The germline gives CDR1 SGDLS, CDR2 YYNGEE. CDR3 amino acids: CASSTSGANTEAFF. As DNA, the CDR3 is TGTGCCAGCAGCACCTCCGGAGCGAACACTGAAGCTTTCTTT.

Only a few counts were recorded for this clone. The chain links TRBV25-1 to TRBJ1-3; perhaps TRBD1 as D (5 bases). V was shortened by 6 bases and J by 7 bases, with 7 bases between the two germline ends. Germline CDR1 MGHDK, CDR2 SYGVNS. CDR3 length equals 11 residues. The CDR3 sequence: CASSGGNTIYF. CDR3 nucleotides: TGTGCCAGCAGCGGGGGGAACACCATATATTTT. The entire variable domain, with the rest obtained from reference TRBV25-1 and TRBJ1-3, is as follows: EADIYQTPRYLVIGTGKKITLECSQTMGHDKMYWYQQDPGMELHLIHYSYGVNSTEKGDLSSESTVSRIRTEHFPLTLESARPSHTSQYLCASSGGNTIYFGEGSWLTVV.

The rearrangement links TRBV18 to TRBJ1-5; unclear D gene. Germline V CDR1 and CDR2: KGHSH, LQKENI. V was pared by 2 bases and J by 0 bases, with 8 bases between. The CDR3 length is 15 residues. The CDR3 spells CASSPSDFSNQPQHF. CDR3 DNA sequence: TGTGCCAGCTCACCATCCGATTTTAGCAATCAGCCCCAGCATTTT.